The sequence of this TCR beta chain was determined in a study of CD8 T cells in ankylosing spondylitis. General study findings and limits: What seemed typical of ankylosing spondylitis blood was a TCR beta motif built from eight highly homologous variants.

This CDR3 comprises 14 residues. With 5 bases removed from V and 0 bases from J, the gap between germline ends came to 11 bases. Germline CDR1 reads DFQATT; CDR2 reads SNEGSKA (reference sequence). TCRdb called the 5' RACE reads again in MiXCR, with one record for every CDR3 protein. Altogether 150,000 or so distinct CDR3 sequences are present, about 18% being singletons, with the ten largest covering approximately 7.8%. Worth noting for this clonotype: The target antigen is unknown. This clone may be a read error of a much larger clone one base away.

Sequenced sample: blood, either unsorted or a sorted T cell fraction (not recorded which). The chain couples TRBV20-1 to TRBJ1-5; D is unresolved. The receptor was isolated from a male donor with ankylosing spondylitis or in good health (not recorded which). CDR3 nucleotide sequence: TGCAGTGCTCACGAGGACGATAGCAATCAGCCCCAGCATTTT. Translated: CSAHEDDSNQPQHF.